One and the same sample provided the 10 T cell receptor beta chains below, sequenced in a study of human T cells and chemical hapten exposure. Time point specified: patch test 1, 2 weeks after DPC sensitization. The sample's treatment: therapeutic diphenylcyclopropenone sensitization with weekly scalp DPC. TCRdb called the RACE reads again in MiXCR, with one record for every CDR3 protein. This table holds roughly 180,000 distinct CDR3 sequences, about a fifth found once. This sample comprised whole blood, obtained in connection with sensitization to the hapten diphenylcyclopropenone (DPC). The receptors here all came from a woman between 45 and 60 years old with alopecia areata. Some clones in this sample may be carry-over from other donors' samples.

The gene calls are TRBV7-9 and TRBJ1-4; D is possibly TRBD1 (6 bases). Germline-derived CDR1 and CDR2 are SEHNR and FQNEAQ (reference sequence). Deletions cut 5 bases from V and 5 bases from J, with 12 bases between. CDR3 size: 14 residues. The CDR3 region has the DNA TGTGCCAGCAGCCCGAGGGGGGCGAATGAAAAACTGTTTTTT. This gives the protein CASSPRGANEKLFF.

V is TRBV20-1 and J is TRBJ2-1; D not certain. Trimming removed 5 bases at V and 12 bases at J, with 14 bases between. Germline-derived CDR1 and CDR2 are DFQATT and SNEGSKA (reference sequence). The CDR3 is 11 residues long. This CDR3 reads CSALQVEGQFF. The CDR3 DNA follows: TGCAGTGCTCTCCAGGTGGAAGGGCAGTTCTTC.

The table lists this clonotype with a few counts. The chain couples TRBV14 to TRBJ2-2; tentative D call: TRBD1 (6 bases). Germline CDR1 SGHDN, CDR2 FVKESK. This CDR3 comprises 13 residues. V lost 6 bases to trimming and J lost 14 bases, with 19 bases between them. CDR3 in DNA: TGTGCCAGCAGTCGGGACATCGGAGGAGGCCTGTTTTTT. Its protein product is CASSRDIGGGLFF. The variable domain in full, completed from reference TRBV14 and TRBJ2-2, reads EAGVTQFPSHSVIEKGQTVTLRCDPISGHDNLYWYRRVMGKEIKFLLHFVKESKQDESGMPNNRFLAERTGGTYSTLKVQPAELEDSGVYFCASSRDIGGGLFFGEGSRLTVL.

CDR3: CSGILPASGRIGTYEQYF. The CDR3 bases are TGCAGCGGTATTTTACCGGCTAGCGGGAGAATTGGGACCTACGAGCAGTACTTC. The J gene is TRBJ2-7, the V gene TRBV29-1, with TRBD2 identical over 10 bases. CDR3 length: 18 amino acids. The V gene end was trimmed by 7 bases and the J gene end by 2 bases; junction bases not matched to a gene: 20. The germline V gene has CDR1 SQVTM and CDR2 ANQGSEA.

This clonotype was counted a few times. J is TRBJ1-1 and V is TRBV10-3, with no clear D. Trimming cost V 10 bases and J 2 bases, with 14 bases left between them. CDR3 length: 13 amino acids. From germline, CDR1 is ENHRY and CDR2 SYGVKD. The CDR3 here is CATAQQINTEAFF. The CDR3 DNA follows: TGTGCCACCGCCCAACAAATAAACACTGAAGCTTTCTTT.

This clonotype was seen more than once but under ten times. The chain links TRBV5-1 to TRBJ2-1; 9 bases map to TRBD2. The CDR3 runs 13 residues. V lost 5 bases to trimming and J lost 7 bases; unmatched junction nucleotides: 4. CDR1 and CDR2 from the germline V gene are SGHRS and YFSETQ. The CDR3 sequence is CASSSGRTNEQFF. CDR3 in DNA: TGCGCCAGCAGTAGCGGGAGAACTAATGAGCAGTTCTTC.

The rearrangement joins TRBV7-2 to TRBJ2-7, with TRBD2 identical over 16 bases. The CDR3 is 20 residues long. Germline trimming cut 1 base from V and 1 base from J; bases unmatched to any gene: 10. CDR1 is SGHTA and CDR2 is FQGNSA in the germline V gene. CDR3 sequence reads: CASSLDPPGTSGRASYEQYF. CDR3 bases: TGTGCCAGCAGCTTAGATCCTCCCGGGACTAGCGGGAGGGCTTCCTACGAGCAGTACTTC.

V is TRBV6-2 or TRBV6-3 and J is TRBJ2-2, with D perhaps TRBD1 (6 bases). Trimming removed 4 bases at V and 3 bases at J, with 15 bases between. The germline gives CDR1 MNHEY, CDR2 SVGEGT. The CDR3 consists of 16 residues. CDR3 residues: CASSWDTRKYTGELFF. The CDR3 region has the DNA TGTGCCAGCAGTTGGGACACCAGGAAATACACCGGGGAGCTGTTTTTT.

V gene TRBV6-1 combines with J gene TRBJ2-3; D is unresolved. The CDR3 has 12 residues. Germline V gene sequence: CDR1 MNHNS, CDR2 SASEGT. With 2 bases removed from V and 9 bases from J, the gap between germline ends came to 9 bases. The CDR3 loop is CASSERIATQYF. The CDR3, as DNA: TGTGCCAGCAGTGAAAGGATAGCCACGCAGTATTTT.

This chain uses TRBV20-1 with TRBJ2-2; D uncertain. Germline values: CDR1 DFQATT, CDR2 SNEGSKA (reference sequence). The CDR3 is 12 residues long. Trimming cost V 6 bases and J 4 bases, with 9 bases left between them. The CDR3 DNA follows: TGCAGTGCCCCCCGATCCACCGGGGAGCTGTTTTTT. Translation gives CSAPRSTGELFF.